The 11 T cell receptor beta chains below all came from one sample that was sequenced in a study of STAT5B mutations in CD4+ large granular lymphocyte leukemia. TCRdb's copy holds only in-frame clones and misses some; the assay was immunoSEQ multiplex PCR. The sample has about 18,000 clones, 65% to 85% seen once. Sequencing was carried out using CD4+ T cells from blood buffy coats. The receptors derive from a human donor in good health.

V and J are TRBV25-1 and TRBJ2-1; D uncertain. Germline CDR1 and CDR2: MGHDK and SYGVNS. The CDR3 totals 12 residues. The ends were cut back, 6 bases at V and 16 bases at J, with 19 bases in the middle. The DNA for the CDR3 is TGTGCCAGCAGAGACGCGGACCGGAAAGTTTTCTTC. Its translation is CASRDADRKVFF.

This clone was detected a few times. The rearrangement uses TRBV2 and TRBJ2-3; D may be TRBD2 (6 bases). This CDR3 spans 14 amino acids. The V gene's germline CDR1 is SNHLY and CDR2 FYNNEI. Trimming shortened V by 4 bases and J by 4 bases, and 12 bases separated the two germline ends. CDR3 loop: CASSVRERSDTQYF. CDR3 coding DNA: TGTGCCAGCAGTGTCCGGGAGAGGTCAGATACGCAGTATTTT.

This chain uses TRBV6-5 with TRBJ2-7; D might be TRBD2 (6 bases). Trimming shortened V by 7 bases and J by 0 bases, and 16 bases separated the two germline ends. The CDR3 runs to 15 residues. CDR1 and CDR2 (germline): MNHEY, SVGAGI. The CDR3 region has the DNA TGTGCCAGCAAAGTAGCCGGGACTGGCTCCTACGAGCAGTACTTC. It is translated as CASKVAGTGSYEQYF.

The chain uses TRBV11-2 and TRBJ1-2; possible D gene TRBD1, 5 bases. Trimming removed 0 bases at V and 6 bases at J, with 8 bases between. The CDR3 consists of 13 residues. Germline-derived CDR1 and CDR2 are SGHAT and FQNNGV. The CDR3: CASSLDLGDGYTF. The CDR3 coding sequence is TGTGCCAGCAGCTTAGATCTGGGGGATGGCTACACCTTC.

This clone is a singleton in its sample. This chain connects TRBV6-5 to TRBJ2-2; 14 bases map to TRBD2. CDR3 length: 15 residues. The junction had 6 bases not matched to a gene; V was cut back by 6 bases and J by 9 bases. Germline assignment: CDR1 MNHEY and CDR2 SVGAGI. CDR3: CASRGLAGVTRELFF. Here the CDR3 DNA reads TGTGCCAGCAGGGGACTAGCGGGGGTGACCAGGGAGCTGTTTTTT.

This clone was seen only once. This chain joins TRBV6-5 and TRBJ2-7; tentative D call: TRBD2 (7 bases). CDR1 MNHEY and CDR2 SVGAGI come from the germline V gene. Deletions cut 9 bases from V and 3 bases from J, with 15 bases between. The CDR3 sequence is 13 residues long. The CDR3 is CASQAGARYEQYF. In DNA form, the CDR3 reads TGTGCCAGTCAGGCGGGGGCCCGCTACGAGCAGTACTTC.

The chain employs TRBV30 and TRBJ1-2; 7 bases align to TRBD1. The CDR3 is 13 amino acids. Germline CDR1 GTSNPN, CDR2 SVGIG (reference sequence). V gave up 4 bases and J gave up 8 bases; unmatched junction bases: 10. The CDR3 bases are TGTGCCTGGATTTACCAACAGGGGAACGGCTACACCTTC. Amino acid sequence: CAWIYQQGNGYTF.

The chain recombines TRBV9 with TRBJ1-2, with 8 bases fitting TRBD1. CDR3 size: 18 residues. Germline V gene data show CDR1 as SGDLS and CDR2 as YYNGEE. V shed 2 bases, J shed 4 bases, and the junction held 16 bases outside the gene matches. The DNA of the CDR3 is TGTGCCAGCAGCGTGTCGATTCCGACAGGGGTAGGCTCCTATGGCTACACCTTC. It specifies CASSVSIPTGVGSYGYTF.

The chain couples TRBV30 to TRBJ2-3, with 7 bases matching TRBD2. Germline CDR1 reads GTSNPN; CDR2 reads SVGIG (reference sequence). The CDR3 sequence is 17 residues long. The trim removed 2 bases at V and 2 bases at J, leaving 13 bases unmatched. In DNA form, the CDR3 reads TGTGCCTGGAGTTCGTGGGGGAGGGCCGACTTCACAGATACGCAGTATTTT. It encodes CAWSSWGRADFTDTQYF.

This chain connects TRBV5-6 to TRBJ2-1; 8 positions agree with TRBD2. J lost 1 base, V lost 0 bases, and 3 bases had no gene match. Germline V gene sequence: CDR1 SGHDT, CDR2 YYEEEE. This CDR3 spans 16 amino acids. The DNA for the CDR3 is TGTGCCAGCAGCTTGGGCGGGAGGAAGTCCTACAATGAGCAGTTCTTC. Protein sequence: CASSLGGRKSYNEQFF.

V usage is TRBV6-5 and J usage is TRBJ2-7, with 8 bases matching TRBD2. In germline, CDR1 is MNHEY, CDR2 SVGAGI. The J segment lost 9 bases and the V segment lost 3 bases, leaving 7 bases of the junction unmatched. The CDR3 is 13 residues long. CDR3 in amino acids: CASSYSLAGRQYF. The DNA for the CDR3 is TGTGCCAGCAGTTATTCGTTAGCGGGACGGCAGTACTTC.